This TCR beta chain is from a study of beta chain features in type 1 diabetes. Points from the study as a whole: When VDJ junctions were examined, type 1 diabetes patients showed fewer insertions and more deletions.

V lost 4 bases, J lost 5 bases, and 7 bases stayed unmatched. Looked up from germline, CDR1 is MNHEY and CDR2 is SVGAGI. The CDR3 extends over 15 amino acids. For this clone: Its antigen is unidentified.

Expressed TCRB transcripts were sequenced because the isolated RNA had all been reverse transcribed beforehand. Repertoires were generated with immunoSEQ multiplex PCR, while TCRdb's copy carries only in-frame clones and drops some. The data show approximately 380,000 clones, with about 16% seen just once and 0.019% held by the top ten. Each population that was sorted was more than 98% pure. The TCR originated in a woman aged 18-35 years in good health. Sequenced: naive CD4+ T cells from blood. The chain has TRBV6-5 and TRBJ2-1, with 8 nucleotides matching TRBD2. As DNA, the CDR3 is TGTGCCAGCAGTTGGAGCGGGAGAGAGAACAATGAGCAGTTCTTC. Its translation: CASSWSGRENNEQFF.